The rows below give T cell receptor beta chains drawn from one sample of a study of vaccination effects on CD4 cells after COVID-19. Clones were sequenced by immunoSEQ multiplex PCR, and TCRdb holds only the in-frame ones, with some missing. The sample has 45,000 to 70,000 clones, roughly 77% seen once. These receptors have no known antigen. The source material was CD4+ T cells from PBMCs cultured with HIV peptides, sampled before COVID-19 vaccination. All receptors come from a human donor who had a prior SARS-CoV-2 infection. The CDR3 runs from the conserved cysteine through the conserved F or W. Clone size is stated in some rows and not others, as once, few, many or a class when expanded.

TRBV5-1,.,CASSLSGHEQFF
TRBV7-3,.,CASRSGGYTEAFF
TRBV5-1,.,CASSLTSSSWEQFF
TRBV18,few,CASSPNRGSYEQYF
TRBV2,.,CATRKGGNTGELFF
TRBV10-3,.,CAISEWEMNTEAFF
TRBV30,.,CAWSVGGALDEQFF
TRBV5-4,.,CASSRWDRKNTEAFF
TRBV30,few,CASGQDANTGELFF
TRBV11-3,.,CASRSTDTQYF
TRBV5-1,.,CASSPGTGQRRNYGYTF
TRBV18,few,CASSEQGNDYGYTF
TRBV6-2/TRBV6-3,.,CASSLAGVPGELFF
TRBV6-6,.,CASSSRPGTAGYGYTF
TRBV19,.,CASSPWLAEGTDTQYF
TRBV2,few,CASSGTGSYEQYF
TRBV14,.,CASSRRRLSAYNEQFF
TRBV19,once,CASSRLEGLAKAEQFF
TRBV27,.,CASSLESTDTQYF
TRBV7-2,.,CASSLRGTRGTDTQYF
TRBV6-5,.,CASRMDRLNTEAFF
TRBV5-4,.,CASSLGGAEEQFF
TRBV5-1,.,CASSLRGMNTEAFF
TRBV29-1,once,CSVRELNTEAFF
TRBV9,few,CASSAPVSGANVLTF
TRBV7-3,few,CASSLSTSGVQFF
TRBV2,.,CASNLAAEETQYF
TRBV9,.,CASSRLAGAGGELFF
TRBV7-9,.,CASSPKTVSTDTQYF
TRBV2,.,CASRPGSQETQYF
TRBV4-1,.,CASRALGGLTGELFF
TRBV7-2,.,CASSPRTSGGSKNIQYF
TRBV19,few,CASSIVSPGNTIYF
TRBV7-2,.,CASSWSTLAEAFF
TRBV6-6,.,CASTPATIYSPLHF
TRBV2,.,CASSGLAWADTQYF
TRBV2,.,CASEPVLSGANVLTF
TRBV19,.,CASSKGGLYNTGELFF
TRBV1,.,CTSRGTSGSPQETQYF
TRBV5-1,.,CASSTTRGEQFF
TRBV12-5,.,CASDDRGLGNTIYF
TRBV5-1,.,CASSLTPGGIQETQYF
TRBV6-5,.,CASKLQGGVTEAFF
TRBV2,.,CASKVTGEAFF
TRBV6-4,.,CASSVEGGNQPQHF
TRBV7-7,.,CASSLGVTSGGQDLGEQYF
TRBV27,.,CASSLGTSNSPLHF
TRBV2,.,CASSEIGAGASGQYF